The 32 T cell receptor beta chains listed next were all sequenced from one sample in a study of T cells in Graves' hyperthyroidism and ophthalmopathy (dated by TCRdb to between 2018 and 2021). The library was built by means of multiplex PCR. Sequencer: Illumina HiSeq 2000. TCR beta CDR3 regions were amplified from RNA transcripts. The TCR CDR3 was subjected to a first round of RT-PCR using the HTBI primer set and the Qiagen OneStep RT-PCR kit. TCRdb reworked the public reads: Q25 trimming with fastp, MiXCR clone assembly, productive beta chains retained. When rows share a CDR3 protein, they turn into one entry using the most common DNA and genes. Within this sample are 600,000 to 800,000 distinct CDR3 sequences, with over 35% of them counted one time only. The top ten clones comprise around 32% of the sample. The sequenced material came from blood. The receptors come from a woman aged 40-49 years with Graves' hyperthyroidism.

J is TRBJ2-7 and V is TRBV19; 11 bases align to TRBD2. The V gene end was trimmed by 6 bases and the J gene end by 1 base; junction bases not matched to a gene: 8. Germline CDR1 and CDR2: LNHDA and SQIVND (reference sequence). The CDR3 runs to 16 residues. CDR3 nucleotides: TGTGCCAGTAGACAGGCGACTAGCGGGAATTCCTACGAGCAGTACTTC. It specifies CASRQATSGNSYEQYF.

This clonotype has at least ten counts. The V call is TRBV10-3, the J call TRBJ1-4, with TRBD1 matching 7 bases. From germline, CDR1 is ENHRY and CDR2 SYGVKD. This CDR3 is built from 13 residues. Unmatched junction bases numbered 8, after V lost 10 bases and J lost 6 bases. CDR3 sequence (DNA): TGTGCCACGGGAACAGGGGATTATGAAAAACTGTTTTTT. Translating gives CATGTGDYEKLFF.

As for this clonotype: Since a much larger clone is just one base distant, this may be a read error. The chain carries TRBV20-1 and TRBJ1-2, with TRBD1 as a possible D gene (6 bases). CDR1 is DFQATT, CDR2 SNEGSKA, per germline (reference sequence). The CDR3 consists of 12 residues. The ends were cut back, 5 bases at V and 6 bases at J, with 13 bases in the middle. CDR3 nucleotide sequence: TGCAGTGCTTACACAGGGATCCATGGCTACACCTTC. Its translation is CSAYTGIHGYTF.

The J gene is TRBJ2-2, the V gene TRBV5-1; TRBD2 agrees at 9 bases. The J segment lost 1 base and the V segment lost 7 bases, leaving 5 bases of the junction unmatched. There are 15 residues in the CDR3. In germline, CDR1 is SGHRS, CDR2 YFSETQ. The CDR3 nucleotides read TGCGCCAGCGGGCGACTAGCGGAGAACACCGGGGAGCTGTTTTTT. It translates to CASGRLAENTGELFF.

The V call is TRBV10-3, the J call TRBJ2-2; 8 positions agree with TRBD1. This CDR3 comprises 15 residues. Germline CDR1 ENHRY, CDR2 SYGVKD. V lost 0 bases and J lost 7; bases outside the gene matches: 4. The CDR3 coding sequence is TGTGCCATCAGTGAGTCTATGGACAGGGACGGGGAGCTGTTTTTT. This translates into CAISESMDRDGELFF.

Turning to this clonotype: This sequence may be a read error, since a much larger clone differs from it by one base. The genes are TRBV2 and TRBJ2-7; a weak D match, TRBD2 (6 bases). The CDR3 length is 13 residues. The germline V gene has CDR1 SNHLY and CDR2 FYNNEI. The DNA of the CDR3 is TGTGCCGGCAGCTTAGCGGACACCAGGCCGCAGTACTTC. Amino acids: CAGSLADTRPQYF.

This clonotype was recorded a few times. Just one base apart from a much larger clone, this may be a read error. The J gene is TRBJ2-7, the V gene TRBV29-1; D perhaps matches TRBD2 (6 bases). The CDR3 has 11 residues. CDR1 and CDR2 (germline): SQVTM, ANQGSEA. The CDR3, as DNA: TGCGGCGTACTAGCTTTGGGGGAGCAGTACTTC. Translating gives CGVLALGEQYF.

The chain links TRBV7-9 to TRBJ2-2; D unclear. V was cut by 3 bases and J by 3 bases, with 5 bases left in between. The CDR3 totals 13 residues. Germline V gene data show CDR1 as SEHNR and CDR2 as FQNEAQ (reference sequence). The CDR3 DNA follows: TGTGCCAGCAGCTTTCCCGACACCGGGGAGCTGTTTTTT. Protein: CASSFPDTGELFF.

The chain joins TRBV2 to TRBJ1-1; TRBD1 aligns across 8 bases. Looked up from germline, CDR1 is SNHLY and CDR2 is FYNNEI. The junction had 8 bases not matched to a gene; V was cut back by 6 bases and J by 5 bases. The CDR3 length is 14 residues. The CDR3 spells CASRERTGPTEAFF. Written as DNA, the CDR3 is TGTGCCAGCAGGGAAAGGACAGGGCCGACTGAAGCTTTCTTT. Full variable domain (missing parts from reference TRBV2 and TRBJ1-1): EPEVTQTPSHQVTQMGQEVILRCVPISNHLYFYWYRQILGQKVEFLVSFYNNEISEKSEIFDDQFSVERPDGSNFTLKIRSTKLEDSAMYFCASRERTGPTEAFFGQGTRLTVV.

Only a few counts were recorded for this clonotype. V usage is TRBV7-2 and J usage is TRBJ1-6; D perhaps matches TRBD1 (5 bases). This CDR3 is built from 14 residues. CDR1 is SGHTA and CDR2 is FQGNSA in the germline V gene. Deletions cut 6 bases from V and 8 bases from J, with 14 bases between. The CDR3 sequence: CASSSGLGDSPLHF. Here the CDR3 DNA reads TGTGCCAGCAGTTCGGGGCTTGGGGATTCACCCCTCCACTTT.

This clonotype appeared a few times. This rearrangement joins TRBV19 to TRBJ2-7; D is possibly TRBD2 (6 bases). This CDR3 is 13 amino acids long. Germline CDR1 LNHDA, CDR2 SQIVND (reference sequence). Trimming took 8 bases from V and 4 from J, leaving 15 bases between them. In DNA, the CDR3 is TGTGCCAGTGCCCCGTGGGGGGAATACGAGCAGTACTTC. As protein: CASAPWGEYEQYF. The full variable domain, its missing parts supplied by reference TRBV19 and TRBJ2-7, is DGGITQSPKYLFRKEGQNVTLSCEQNLNHDAMYWYRQDPGQGLRLIYYSQIVNDFQKGDIAEGYSVSREKKESFPLTVTSAQKNPTAFYLCASAPWGEYEQYFGPGTRLTVT.

This clonotype was detected a few times. The chain employs TRBV20-1 and TRBJ1-1; D not resolved. Trimming shortened V by 0 bases and J by 0 bases, and 11 bases separated the two germline ends. The CDR3 totals 15 residues. Germline values: CDR1 DFQATT, CDR2 SNEGSKA (reference sequence). CDR3 protein: CSARDLRHMNTEAFF. Written as DNA, the CDR3 is TGCAGTGCTAGAGATCTTCGCCATATGAACACTGAAGCTTTCTTT.

This clonotype appeared many times. The J gene is TRBJ1-6, the V gene TRBV7-2; tentatively, D is TRBD1 (5 bases). The CDR3 runs to 15 residues. V was shortened by 4 bases and J by 10 bases, with 17 bases between the two germline ends. Looked up from germline, CDR1 is SGHTA and CDR2 is FQGNSA. CDR3 in DNA: TGTGCCAGCAGCTCGAGGGACCTCCGATCCTCACCCCTCCACTTT. This sequence encodes CASSSRDLRSSPLHF.

The genes are TRBV9 and TRBJ2-7; D perhaps matches TRBD2 (6 bases). The V and J ends lost 2 bases and 4 bases respectively, with 16 bases between them. This CDR3 has 15 amino acids. Germline CDR1 and CDR2: SGDLS and YYNGEE. DNA of the CDR3: TGTGCCAGCAGCGTGGGGGGACCTGCCCATTACGAGCAGTACTTC. Translating gives CASSVGGPAHYEQYF. The full variable domain, completed using reference TRBV9 and TRBJ2-7, is DSGVTQTPKHLITATGQRVTLRCSPRSGDLSVYWYQQSLDQGLQFLIQYYNGEERAKGNILERFSAQQFPDLHSELNLSSLELGDSALYFCASSVGGPAHYEQYFGPGTRLTVT.

V gene TRBV12-5 combines with J gene TRBJ2-5; D tentatively fits TRBD1 or TRBD2 (5 bases each). V was cut by 5 bases and J by 5 bases, with 15 bases left in between. Germline values: CDR1 LGHNT, CDR2 FRNRAP. CDR3 size: 14 residues. Here the CDR3 reads CASGLGIGAETQYF. In DNA, the CDR3 is TGTGCTAGTGGTCTAGGGATCGGGGCGGAGACCCAGTACTTC.

This clonotype came up many times. The rearrangement uses TRBV11-2 and TRBJ2-7, with 12 bases identical to TRBD1. Per germline, CDR1 SGHAT and CDR2 FQNNGV. Losses at the gene ends were 4 bases for V and 3 bases for J; bases not matched to a gene: 4. There are 15 residues in the CDR3. CDR3 in amino acids: CASSYGTGGDYEQYF. The CDR3 region has the DNA TGTGCCAGCAGCTACGGGACAGGGGGCGACTACGAGCAGTACTTC.

This clonotype was seen a single time. The chain links TRBV10-3 to TRBJ1-5; D call uncertain. The CDR3 contains 16 residues. Germline CDR1 reads ENHRY; CDR2 reads SYGVKD. Trimming pared 3 bases from V and 5 bases from J, leaving 17 bases between. This chain's CDR3 is CAISEFGPRPDQPQHF. As DNA, the CDR3 is TGTGCCATCAGTGAATTTGGCCCAAGGCCCGATCAGCCCCAGCATTTT.

V and J are TRBV7-8 and TRBJ1-2, with D maybe TRBD1 (5 bases). Per the germline V gene, CDR1 is SGHVS and CDR2 is FQNEAQ. The V gene lost 4 bases and the J gene lost 7 bases, with 25 bases spanning the gap. This CDR3 has 17 amino acids. In DNA form, the CDR3 reads TGTGCCAGCAGCTCGATCCTCGGGACGAGGGGCTACGGTGGCTACACCTTC. Its protein product is CASSSILGTRGYGGYTF.

This chain connects TRBV5-1 to TRBJ1-1, with TRBD1 matching 8 bases. Trimming cost V 5 bases and J 5 bases; bases outside gene matches: 5. Looked up from germline, CDR1 is SGHRS and CDR2 is YFSETQ. The CDR3 covers 13 residues. CDR3 protein: CASRTGDETEAFF. The DNA for the CDR3 is TGCGCCAGCAGGACAGGGGATGAGACTGAAGCTTTCTTT.

The chain has TRBV7-9 and TRBJ2-7; no definite D call. Germline CDR1 and CDR2: SEHNR and FQNEAQ (reference sequence). The V end was cut by 4 bases, the J end by 5 bases, with 9 bases between. CDR3 length: 12 residues. The CDR3 protein is CASSSRPDEQYF. The CDR3 DNA sequence: TGTGCCAGCAGCTCCCGGCCTGACGAGCAGTACTTC.

This clonotype has only a few counts. This rearrangement joins TRBV6-5 to TRBJ1-2; tentative D call: TRBD1 (5 bases). Germline V CDR1 and CDR2: MNHEY, SVGAGI. V lost 7 bases, J lost 5 bases, and 20 bases lay in between. This CDR3 has 15 amino acids. DNA of the CDR3: TGTGCCAGCACCGGTCCTTTGGGACGATCTTATGGCTACACCTTC. Protein: CASTGPLGRSYGYTF.

The chain carries TRBV4-1 and TRBJ2-7; TRBD2 matches 9 bases. The CDR3 covers 15 residues. Germline V gene lookup returns CDR1 MGHRA and CDR2 YSYEKL. Losses at the gene ends were 4 bases for V and 5 bases for J; bases not matched to a gene: 9. CDR3 protein: CASSRAMASGDEQYF. DNA of the CDR3: TGCGCCAGCAGCCGAGCTATGGCTAGCGGGGACGAGCAGTACTTC.

This clonotype was seen a handful of times. This rearrangement joins TRBV12-3 or TRBV12-4 to TRBJ1-1, with D perhaps matching TRBD1 (6 bases). V lost 6 bases and J 8 bases, leaving 19 bases between the germline ends. The CDR3 runs 14 residues. For the CDR3, the DNA is TGTGCCAGCAGCCCGATTGGACAGCAAGCCGAAGCTTTCTTT. Protein product: CASSPIGQQAEAFF.

In its sample, this clonotype was seen a few times. This chain uses TRBV13 with TRBJ1-2; TRBD1 aligns across 9 bases. The ends lost 3 bases at V and 2 bases at J; junction bases unmatched: 4. Germline V gene lookup returns CDR1 PRHDT and CDR2 FYEKMQ (reference sequence). The CDR3 runs 15 residues. DNA for the CDR3: TGTGCCAGCAGCTTTCGGGGACAGGGAAACTATGGCTACACCTTC. Its protein is CASSFRGQGNYGYTF.

CDR3 coding DNA: TGTGCCAGTAATACCCCCTCCCCAGCAGGGGCAATAAATCAGCCCCAGCATTTT. Residues: CASNTPSPAGAINQPQHF. The chain carries TRBV11-2 and TRBJ1-5, with D possibly being TRBD1 (6 bases). Trimming removed 9 bases at V and 4 bases at J, with 28 bases between. Looked up from germline, CDR1 is SGHAT and CDR2 is FQNNGV. The CDR3 has 18 residues.

This clonotype occurred a few times. The genes are TRBV4-1 and TRBJ2-7; 8 nucleotides line up with TRBD1. The CDR3 runs to 14 residues. Germline assignment: CDR1 MGHRA and CDR2 YSYEKL. With 3 bases clipped from V and 2 bases from J, the junction kept 3 bases outside the gene matches. Here the CDR3 DNA reads TGCGCCAGCAGCCATGGGACAGGAACCTACGAGCAGTACTTC. Translation: CASSHGTGTYEQYF.

This clonotype was counted ten times or more. The junction departs from the called germline gene at one end, perhaps through a read error. V and J are TRBV12-3 or TRBV12-4 and TRBJ1-1, with unresolved D. This CDR3 spans 12 amino acids. CDR3 sequence reads: CASSFRNTEAFF. The CDR3 DNA reads as TGTGCCAGTAGTTTTAGGAACACTGAAGCTTTCTTT.

This clonotype has more than one count but fewer than ten. The chain employs TRBV6-2 or TRBV6-3 and TRBJ1-4, with D possibly matching TRBD1 (6 bases). The V end lost 6 bases, the J end lost 7 bases, and 12 bases lay between the germline ends. From germline, CDR1 is MNHEY and CDR2 SVGEGT. The CDR3 runs to 13 residues. The CDR3 coding sequence is TGTGCCAGCAGCCGGACAGTGGGTGAAAAACTGTTTTTT. Protein: CASSRTVGEKLFF.

A remark on this clonotype: Germline and junction disagree at one end, which may indicate a read error. The chain uses TRBV9 and TRBJ2-7, with D perhaps TRBD1 or TRBD2 (5 bases each). CDR3 size: 12 residues. The germline V gene encodes CDR1 SGDLS and CDR2 YYNGEE. CDR3 nucleotide sequence: TGTGCCAGCAGCGTGTCATTGGGGGAGCGGTACTTC. Its protein product is CASSVSLGERYF.

The sample holds a few counts of this clonotype. The rearrangement links TRBV5-1 to TRBJ1-1, with a weak D call TRBD1 (6 bases). V dropped 0 bases and J dropped 0 bases, with 18 bases sitting between them. CDR1 is SGHRS, CDR2 YFSETQ, per germline. The CDR3 consists of 18 residues. This CDR3 reads CASSLVGGLSRVNTEAFF. CDR3 bases: TGCGCCAGCAGCTTGGTTGGGGGGCTGTCTCGCGTGAACACTGAAGCTTTCTTT. Based on the CDR3 plus reference TRBV5-1 and TRBJ1-1, the full variable domain is KAGVTQTPRYLIKTRGQQVTLSCSPISGHRSVSWYQQTPGQGLQFLFEYFSETQRNKGNFPGRFSGRQFSNSRSEMNVSTLELGDSALYLCASSLVGGLSRVNTEAFFGQGTRLTVV.

V is TRBV12-3 or TRBV12-4 and J is TRBJ1-5; D gene uncertain. V lost 4 bases and J 9 bases, leaving 10 bases between the germline ends. The CDR3 has 12 amino acids. CDR3 residues: CASSYPVGPQHF. CDR3 sequence (DNA): TGTGCCAGCAGTTATCCAGTGGGGCCCCAGCATTTT.

The J gene is TRBJ2-7, the V gene TRBV4-3; 7 bases are a match to TRBD1. Looked up from germline, CDR1 is LGHNA and CDR2 is YSLEER. The length of the CDR3 is 14 residues. The J segment lost 6 bases and the V segment lost 5 bases, leaving 10 bases of the junction unmatched. The CDR3 sequence is CASSEGAGISEQYF. The CDR3, as DNA: TGCGCCAGCAGCGAGGGGGCAGGAATCTCCGAGCAGTACTTC.